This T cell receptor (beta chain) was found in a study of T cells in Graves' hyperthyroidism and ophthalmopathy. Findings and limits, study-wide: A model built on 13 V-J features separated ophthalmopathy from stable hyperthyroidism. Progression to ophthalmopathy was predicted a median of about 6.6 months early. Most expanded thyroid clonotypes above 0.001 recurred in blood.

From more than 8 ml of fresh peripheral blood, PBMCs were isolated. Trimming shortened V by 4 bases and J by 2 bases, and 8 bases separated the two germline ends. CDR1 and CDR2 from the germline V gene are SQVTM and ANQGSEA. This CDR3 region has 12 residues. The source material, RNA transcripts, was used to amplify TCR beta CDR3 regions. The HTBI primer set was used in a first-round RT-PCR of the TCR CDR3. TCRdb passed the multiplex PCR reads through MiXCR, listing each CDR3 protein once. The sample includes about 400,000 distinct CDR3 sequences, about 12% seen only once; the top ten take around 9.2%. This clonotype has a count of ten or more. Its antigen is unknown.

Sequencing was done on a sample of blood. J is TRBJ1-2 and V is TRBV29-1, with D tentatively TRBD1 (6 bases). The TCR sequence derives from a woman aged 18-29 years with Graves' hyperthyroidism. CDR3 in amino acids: CSVVGANYGYTF. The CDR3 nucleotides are TGCAGCGTTGTGGGGGCCAACTATGGCTACACCTTC. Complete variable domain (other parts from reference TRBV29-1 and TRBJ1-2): SAVISQKPSRDICQRGTSLTIQCQVDSQVTMMFWYRQQPGQSLTLIATANQGSEATYESGFVIDKFPISRPNLTFSTLTVSNMSPEDSSIYLCSVVGANYGYTFGSGTRLTVV.